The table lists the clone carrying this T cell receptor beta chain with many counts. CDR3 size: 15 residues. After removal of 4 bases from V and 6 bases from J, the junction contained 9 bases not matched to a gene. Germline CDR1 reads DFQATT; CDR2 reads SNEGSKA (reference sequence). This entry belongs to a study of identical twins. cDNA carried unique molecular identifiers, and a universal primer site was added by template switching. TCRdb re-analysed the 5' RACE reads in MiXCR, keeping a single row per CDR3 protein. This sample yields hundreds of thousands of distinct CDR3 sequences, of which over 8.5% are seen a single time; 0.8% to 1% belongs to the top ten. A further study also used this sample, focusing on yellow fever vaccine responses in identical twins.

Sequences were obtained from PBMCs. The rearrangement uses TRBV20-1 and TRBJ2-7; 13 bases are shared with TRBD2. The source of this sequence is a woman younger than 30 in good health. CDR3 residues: CSANVLAGGGFEQYF. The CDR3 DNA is TGCAGTGCTAATGTACTAGCGGGGGGGGGGTTCGAGCAGTACTTC.